The rows below give T cell receptor beta chains drawn from one sample of a study of tumor and adjacent non-tumor tissue in lung cancer. A single record per CDR3 protein comes from TCRdb applying MiXCR to the multiplex PCR reads. Of about 93,000 distinct CDR3 sequences listed, approximately 70% are singletons. Sequencing was done on a sample of lung tumor tissue. These receptors all stem from a man in his 60s with non-small cell lung cancer. CDR3s include the opening cysteine and the closing phenylalanine or tryptophan. A D gene is named only where the DNA matches it firmly. Size is omitted from some rows. Given values are once, few, many or a class for expanded clones.

clone_size j_call d_call v_call cdr3_nt cdr3_aa
NA TRBJ2-3 NA TRBV12-3/TRBV12-4 TGTGCCGGTAACTTACAGGGGAGGGATACGCGGTATTTT CAGNLQGRDTRYF
NA TRBJ2-1 TRBD2 TRBV12-3/TRBV12-4 TGTGCCAGCAGTTTTGCCATCGCGACTAGCGCGCATAATGAACAGTTCTTC CASSFAIATSAHNEQFF
NA TRBJ2-1 NA TRBV18 TGTGCCAGCGCCCAGGACAGAGCCCTCTACAATGAGCAGTTCTTC CASAQDRALYNEQFF
few TRBJ2-1 TRBD2 TRBV5-1 TGCGCCAGCAGCCCGGGGACTAGCGGTGGGGGTGATGAGCAGTTCTTC CASSPGTSGGGDEQFF
few TRBJ2-7 NA TRBV4-1 TGCGCCAGCAGCCAAGATCCTACGACCCACAGGATCAGGGAGCATTACTTC CASSQDPTTHRIREHYF
many TRBJ1-1 TRBD1 TRBV6-5 TGTGCCAGCAGGTCGACAGGGAACAGGGCTTTCTTT CASRSTGNRAFF
few TRBJ2-7 TRBD1 TRBV28 TGTGCCAGCAGTTCGCCATCCGGGACAGGGGTCTACGCGCAGTACTTC CASSSPSGTGVYAQYF
many TRBJ1-5 TRBD1 TRBV12-5 TGTGCTAGTGGTTCTCAGGGGGACAATCAGCCCCAGCATTTT CASGSQGDNQPQHF
NA TRBJ2-7 TRBD1 TRBV11-3 TGTGCCACGGGACAGGACCTCACCCACGAGCAGTACTTC CATGQDLTHEQYF
NA TRBJ1-4 NA TRBV4-3 TGCGCCAGCAACCAAGATTCAGGCTGGACTGAAAAAGTGTTTTTT CASNQDSGWTEKVFF
NA TRBJ1-1 NA TRBV7-8 TGTGCCAGCAGCTTAGCGGTCGGGATGGGGGGGCGAACTGAAGTTTTCTTT CASSLAVGMGGRTEVFF
NA TRBJ1-2 NA TRBV6-5 TGTGCCAGCAGTTACTCGGCAGGGAAAGGATCTAACTATGGCGAAACCTTC CASSYSAGKGSNYGETF
many TRBJ2-4 TRBD1 TRBV20-1 TGCAGTGCCCGGGACAGGCTAAACATTCAGTACTTC CSARDRLNIQYF
NA TRBJ2-2 TRBD1 TRBV12-3/TRBV12-4 TGTGCCAGCATCCGTGGGCAGGGGGCAGTCGGGGAGCTGTTTTTT CASIRGQGAVGELFF
NA TRBJ2-1 NA TRBV4-3 TGCGCCAGCAGCCAAGAGGAGCGCAGGGGTAGTGAGCAGTTCTTC CASSQEERRGSEQFF
NA TRBJ2-2 TRBD2 TRBV29-1 TGCAGCGTTTTACGGGGGGGCACAAATGGGAAGCTGTTTTTT CSVLRGGTNGKLFF
NA TRBJ2-7 NA TRBV11-3 TGTGCCAGCAGCCCAGGAGGGGACTCCTACGAGCAGTACTTC CASSPGGDSYEQYF
NA TRBJ2-3 NA TRBV5-5 TGTGCCAGCAGCTCGAGCTGGGGGGCCACGGATACGCAGTATTTT CASSSSWGATDTQYF
many TRBJ2-3 NA TRBV6-2/TRBV6-3 TGTGCCAGCAGTGCAAATCATGGACAGTTCACTAGCTCTAGCACAGATACGCAGTATTTT CASSANHGQFTSSSTDTQYF
once TRBJ2-3 TRBD2 TRBV29-1 TGTAGCGCTGTGCTAGCGGGGGGACCAGATACGCAGTATTTT CSAVLAGGPDTQYF
medium-sized TRBJ1-1 NA TRBV6-5 TGTGCCAGCAGAATGACAGAGAACACTGAAGCTTTCTTT CASRMTENTEAFF
NA TRBJ2-5 NA TRBV29-1 TGCAGCATTCCTCCCGGGGCGGCTGGAGAGACCCAGTACTTC CSIPPGAAGETQYF
many TRBJ2-1 TRBD1 TRBV30 TGTGCCTGGTCTGGGGACAGCAACTACAATGAGCAGTTCTTC CAWSGDSNYNEQFF
few TRBJ2-1 NA TRBV29-1 TGCAGTGGGTGGACTGGCAATAAGCAGTTCTTC CSGWTGNKQFF
few TRBJ1-5 NA TRBV28 TGTGCCAGCACCTTACCAGGAGCGGAACAGCCCCAGCATTTT CASTLPGAEQPQHF
NA TRBJ2-1 NA TRBV20-1 TGCAGTGCTAGGGGCTCGACCGACTATGAGCAGCTCTTC CSARGSTDYEQLF
NA TRBJ2-5 NA TRBV6-5 TGTGCCAGTAGGTCCACGTACCAAGATACCCAGTACTTC CASRSTYQDTQYF
many TRBJ1-1 NA TRBV7-8 TGTGCCAGCAGCTTAGGGGAGGGGACTGAAGCTTTCTTT CASSLGEGTEAFF
NA TRBJ2-2 NA TRBV4-2 TGTGCCAGCAGCCCGCGAGAGGACAGTAACACCGGGGAGCTGTTTTTT CASSPREDSNTGELFF
NA TRBJ2-1 NA TRBV29-1 TGCAGCGTTGGGACGGGGGGCTACATTGAGCAGTTCTTC CSVGTGGYIEQFF
NA TRBJ2-6 NA TRBV5-1 TGCGCCAGCACCAAGGACGATCTCTCTGGGGCCAACGTCCTGGCTTTC CASTKDDLSGANVLAF
NA TRBJ2-7 TRBD1 TRBV11-1 TGTGCCAGTAGCTTGGGACAGGGATTTACCCCCGACCAGTACTTC CASSLGQGFTPDQYF
NA TRBJ2-3 TRBD2 TRBV20-1 TGCAGTGTAAGGCTTGAGCGGGATGACACAGATACGCAGTATTTT CSVRLERDDTDTQYF
many TRBJ1-3 NA TRBV12-3/TRBV12-4 TGTGCCAGCAGTTTCCGGGGGATCTCTGGAAACACCATATATTTT CASSFRGISGNTIYF
NA TRBJ1-5 NA TRBV28 TGTGCCAGCAGTTCCCCTGGACGGGGGGGCAATCAACCCCAGCATTTT CASSSPGRGGNQPQHF
NA TRBJ2-7 NA TRBV28 TGTGCCGGCAGTGTAACGGGACACCCGGAATACTTC CAGSVTGHPEYF
NA TRBJ2-1 NA TRBV11-2 TGTGCCAGCAGCTTAGAGCGGAGGAGCTCCTACAATGAGAAATTCTTC CASSLERRSSYNEKFF
few TRBJ1-6 NA TRBV6-5 TGTGCCAGCAGTTACCAGGAGTATAATTCAGCCCACCACTTT CASSYQEYNSAHHF
NA TRBJ1-4 NA TRBV12-3/TRBV12-4 TGTGCTGGCAGTTTCGGGGGTTTGGAAAAACTGTTTTTT CAGSFGGLEKLFF
NA TRBJ2-1 NA TRBV12-3/TRBV12-4 TGTGCCAGCACTCGCCGACCTAGAGGGGGGGTTAATGAGCAGTTCTTC CASTRRPRGGVNEQFF
medium-sized TRBJ2-7 NA TRBV11-1 TGTGCCAGCAGCTTACTACAGGGCACTTTGAGGGAGCAGTACTTC CASSLLQGTLREQYF
NA TRBJ2-3 NA TRBV5-1 TGCACCAGCAGCTTGGGTGCAGTTAGCACAGATACGCAGTATTTT CTSSLGAVSTDTQYF
many TRBJ1-1 NA TRBV6-5 TGTGCCAGCAGCCCTCTAGGGGACACTGAAGCTTTCTTT CASSPLGDTEAFF
NA TRBJ2-1 NA TRBV4-1 TGCGCCAGCAGCCAAGGGACCTTTCACAATGAGCAGTTCTTC CASSQGTFHNEQFF
NA TRBJ2-3 TRBD2 TRBV12-3/TRBV12-4 TGCGCCAGCAGGATGGGGACTAGCGCCACAGATACGCAGTATTTT CASRMGTSATDTQYF
once TRBJ2-5 NA TRBV11-3 TGTGCCGGCAGCTTAGATTTCTCAACAACCCAATACTTC CAGSLDFSTTQYF
NA TRBJ1-2 NA TRBV6-1 TGTGCCAACATCGCTAATTCGGGCTATAGCTACACCTTC CANIANSGYSYTF
NA TRBJ2-1 NA TRBV12-3/TRBV12-4 TGTGCCAGCATACCCACCGTGCCGCAGTTCTTC CASIPTVPQFF
NA TRBJ1-2 NA TRBV29-1 NA CSLQTYYCGYTF
NA TRBJ2-7 TRBD1 TRBV29-1 TGCAGCACCCCGGGACAGGGGAACTACGAGCAGTACTTC CSTPGQGNYEQYF
many TRBJ1-1 NA TRBV20-1 TGCAGTGCTAGTGGACAGCCTCGCGAAGCTTTCTTT CSASGQPREAFF